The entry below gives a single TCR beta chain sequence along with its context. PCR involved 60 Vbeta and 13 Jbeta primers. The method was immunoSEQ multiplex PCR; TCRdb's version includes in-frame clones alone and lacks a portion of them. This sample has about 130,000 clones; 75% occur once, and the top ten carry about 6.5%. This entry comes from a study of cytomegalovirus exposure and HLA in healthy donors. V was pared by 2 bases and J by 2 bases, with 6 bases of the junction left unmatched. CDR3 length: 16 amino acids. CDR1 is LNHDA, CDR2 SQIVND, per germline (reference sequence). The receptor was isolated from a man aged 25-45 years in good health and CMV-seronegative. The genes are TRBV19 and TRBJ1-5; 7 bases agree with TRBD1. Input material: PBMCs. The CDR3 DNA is TGTGCCAGTAGTATACTATCAGGGGGTCGCAATCAGCCCCAGCATTTT. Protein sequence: CASSILSGGRNQPQHF.